The 22 T cell receptor beta chains presented below share a single source sample, sequenced in a study of blood T cells in healthy people across ages. Through a sample-barcoded 5' primer and a J-beta primer mix, a second PCR was run for about 6 to 11 cycles. TCRdb re-called the 5' RACE reads through MiXCR, storing one row per CDR3 protein. The repertoire has some 800,000 distinct CDR3 sequences, around 25% of them found once; the top ten carry roughly 3.8%. The same data also went into a second study, on T cells of mothers and their children.

Sequencing was carried out using blood. These receptor sequences come from a boy aged 5-17 years in good health.

Regarding this clonotype: The junction differs from germline at one of its ends, possibly a read error. The chain links TRBV4-1 to TRBJ2-1, with TRBD2 as a possible D gene (6 bases). Germline V gives CDR1 MGHRA, CDR2 YSYEKL. The CDR3 length is 12 residues. The CDR3 nucleotides are TGCGCCTGCAGCACCGGGGGTAATGAGTTGTTCTTC. Translation: CACSTGGNELFF.

The chain employs TRBV6-2 or TRBV6-3 and TRBJ2-3, with D uncertain. The CDR3 runs 14 residues. V was pared by 7 bases and J by 1 base, with 12 bases between. CDR1 and CDR2 (germline): MNHEY, SVGEGT. The CDR3 DNA reads as TGTGCCAGCACCTACGGTGTCGGCACAGATACGCAGTATTTT. It translates to CASTYGVGTDTQYF.

This clonotype was observed a handful of times. The rearrangement links TRBV28 to TRBJ2-7; D is ambiguous. V was clipped by 3 bases and J by 0 bases, with 9 bases between them. CDR1 is MDHEN, CDR2 SYDVKM, per germline. There are 14 residues in the CDR3. CDR3 nucleotides: TGTGCCAGCAGTTTTGGCAGGTCCTCCTACGAGCAGTACTTC. Translated, it gives CASSFGRSSYEQYF. The complete variable domain, with remaining parts taken from reference TRBV28 and TRBJ2-7, reads DVKVTQSSRYLVKRTGEKVFLECVQDMDHENMFWYRQDPGLGLRLIYFSYDVKMKEKGDIPEGYSVSREKKERFSLILESASTNQTSMYLCASSFGRSSYEQYFGPGTRLTVT.

This clonotype was detected only a few times. CDR3 residues: CASSWDLRQETQYF. The CDR3 region has the DNA TGTGCCAGCAGCTGGGACCTCAGACAAGAGACCCAGTACTTC. The chain combines TRBV5-6 with TRBJ2-5; tentatively, D is TRBD1 or TRBD2 (5 bases each). This CDR3 is built from 14 residues. The V gene lost 3 bases and the J gene lost 2 bases, with 11 bases spanning the gap. CDR1 and CDR2 from the germline V gene are SGHDT and YYEEEE.

The chain recombines TRBV4-3 with TRBJ2-5; D tentatively fits TRBD1 or TRBD2 (5 bases each). The V gene lost 0 bases and the J gene lost 2 bases, with 10 bases spanning the gap. This CDR3 contains 15 residues. Germline assignment: CDR1 LGHNA and CDR2 YSLEER. CDR3 nucleotides: TGCGCCAGCAGCCAAGAGCGAGGGGCTCAAGAGACCCAGTACTTC. Translation: CASSQERGAQETQYF.

The chain carries TRBV28 and TRBJ2-2; D call uncertain. V shed 2 bases and J shed 6 bases, with 7 bases lying between them. Germline-derived CDR1 and CDR2 are MDHEN and SYDVKM. CDR3 length: 13 residues. CDR3 in amino acids: CASSLDRAGELFF. CDR3 in DNA: TGTGCCAGCAGTTTAGATCGGGCCGGGGAGCTGTTTTTT.

This chain uses TRBV2 with TRBJ2-1, with D perhaps given as TRBD1 or TRBD2 (6 bases each). The V end lost 5 bases, the J end lost 5 bases, and 13 bases lay between the germline ends. Germline loops: CDR1 SNHLY, CDR2 FYNNEI. This CDR3 contains 14 residues. This CDR3 is CASSTGAADNEQFF. CDR3 DNA: TGTGCCAGCAGTACGGGGGCAGCAGACAATGAGCAGTTCTTC.

The chain employs TRBV3-1 and TRBJ2-1; tentative D call: TRBD2 (7 bases). Germline loops: CDR1 LGHDT, CDR2 YNNKEL (reference sequence). The CDR3 extends over 18 amino acids. Trimming cost V 0 bases and J 0 bases, with 15 bases left between them. The CDR3 loop reads CASSQDGGGGHSYNEQFF. DNA for the CDR3: TGTGCCAGCAGCCAAGATGGGGGCGGGGGCCACTCCTACAATGAGCAGTTCTTC.

This clonotype occurred a few times. The chain combines TRBV4-3 with TRBJ1-5; perhaps TRBD1 as D (5 bases). V dropped 3 bases and J dropped 3 bases, with 12 bases sitting between them. This CDR3 contains 15 residues. The V gene's germline CDR1 is LGHNA and CDR2 YSLEER. The CDR3 loop is CASSHRDSFNQPQHF. DNA for the CDR3: TGCGCCAGCAGCCATCGCGACAGCTTCAATCAGCCCCAGCATTTT.

The gene calls are TRBV6-2 or TRBV6-3 and TRBJ2-5; D unresolved. Matching the DNA end better, TRBJ2-7 makes the J call doubtful. Germline lookup yields CDR1 MNHEY and CDR2 SVGEGT. This CDR3 spans 17 amino acids. The chain's CDR3 is CASSYPTQETSTYEQYF. DNA of the CDR3: TGTGCCAGCAGTTACCCCACTCAAGAGACCTCAACCTACGAGCAGTACTTC.

This clonotype was recorded a few times. The chain recombines TRBV7-9 with TRBJ1-1; D is ambiguous. Per germline, CDR1 SEHNR and CDR2 FQNEAQ (reference sequence). The V gene lost 0 bases and the J gene lost 5 bases, with 7 bases spanning the gap. The CDR3 is made up of 13 amino acids. The CDR3, as DNA: TGTGCCAGCAGCTTAGCGGAACGGACTGAAGCTTTCTTT. Encoded protein: CASSLAERTEAFF.

The gene calls are TRBV6-6 and TRBJ2-5, with a possible D match to TRBD2 (5 bases). There are 16 residues in the CDR3. Looked up from germline, CDR1 is MNHNY and CDR2 is SVGAGI (reference sequence). V was trimmed by 6 bases and J by 4 bases, leaving 21 bases between them. For the CDR3, the DNA is TGTGCCAGCAGCAACGGGATCCGAATCGTGGGAGAGACCCAGTACTTC. It codes for CASSNGIRIVGETQYF.

This clonotype was seen at least ten times. V is TRBV4-3 and J is TRBJ2-3; no clear D. The V gene lost 0 bases and the J gene lost 0 bases, with 4 bases spanning the gap. This CDR3 is built from 14 residues. CDR1 is LGHNA and CDR2 is YSLEER in the germline V gene. CDR3 nucleotide sequence: TGCGCCAGCAGCCAAGACCGGAGCACAGATACGCAGTATTTT. As protein: CASSQDRSTDTQYF.

This clonotype has only a few counts. The CDR3: CASSLGGQNTGELFF. The CDR3 nucleotides are TGCGCCAGCAGCTTGGGGGGACAGAACACCGGGGAGCTGTTTTTT. The chain employs TRBV5-1 and TRBJ2-2; D is possibly TRBD1 (6 bases). V shed 0 bases and J shed 1 base, with 7 bases lying between them. Germline V CDR1 and CDR2: SGHRS, YFSETQ. The length of the CDR3 is 15 residues.

The V call is TRBV20-1, the J call TRBJ2-7; perhaps TRBD2 as D (5 bases). V lost 6 bases, J lost 4 bases, and 25 bases lay in between. The CDR3 totals 16 residues. Germline V gene data show CDR1 as DFQATT and CDR2 as SNEGSKA (reference sequence). CDR3 sequence: CSAGKMGTADLYEQYF. CDR3 in DNA: TGCAGTGCGGGAAAAATGGGCACAGCGGATCTGTACGAGCAGTACTTC.

This clonotype was picked up a small number of times. The chain links TRBV6-5 to TRBJ2-5; D remains ambiguous. The CDR3 consists of 14 residues. Germline loops: CDR1 MNHEY, CDR2 SVGAGI. Trimming took 2 bases from V and 5 from J, leaving 12 bases between them. The CDR3 DNA reads as TGTGCCAGCAGTTACCAGAGTTTATCGGAGACCCAGTACTTC. As protein: CASSYQSLSETQYF.

This chain uses TRBV4-2 with TRBJ1-2, with 11 bases matching TRBD1. The V and J ends lost 3 bases and 0 bases, in that order; junction bases with no gene match: 6. The CDR3 has 17 amino acids. Germline V gene lookup returns CDR1 LGHNA and CDR2 YNFKEQ. The chain's CDR3 is CASSHGTGGTTNYGYTF. CDR3 nucleotides: TGTGCCAGCAGCCATGGGACAGGGGGAACTACTAACTATGGCTACACCTTC.

V usage is TRBV28 and J usage is TRBJ2-4; D is ambiguous. The V and J ends lost 7 bases and 0 bases respectively, with 13 bases between them. CDR1 and CDR2 from the germline V gene are MDHEN and SYDVKM. The CDR3 sequence is 15 residues long. For the CDR3, the DNA is TGTGCCAGCACCTACTGGGGTGTAGCCAAAAACATTCAGTACTTC. It codes for CASTYWGVAKNIQYF.

Only a few counts were recorded for this clonotype. The chain employs TRBV12-3 or TRBV12-4 and TRBJ2-3; D remains ambiguous. V lost 5 bases and J 0 bases, leaving 12 bases between the germline ends. This CDR3 is built from 15 residues. CDR3 coding DNA: TGTGCCAGCAGTCTCCTCACGTCTAGCACAGATACGCAGTATTTT. Encoded protein: CASSLLTSSTDTQYF.

The chain employs TRBV4-1 and TRBJ2-4; TRBD2 is a possible D gene (5 bases). In germline, CDR1 is MGHRA, CDR2 YSYEKL. The CDR3 has 19 amino acids. Trimming took 4 bases from V and 0 from J, leaving 22 bases between them. The CDR3 bases are TGCGCCAGCAGCCCCACAAAGGGAGTCGAAGGGTTAGCCAAAAACATTCAGTACTTC. The encoded protein is CASSPTKGVEGLAKNIQYF.

This clonotype was counted only a few times. The rearrangement joins TRBV10-3 to TRBJ2-3, with D possibly TRBD2 on 5 matching bases. Per the germline V gene, CDR1 is ENHRY and CDR2 is SYGVKD. Trimming took off 3 bases at V and 1 base at J, with 8 bases between the two ends. This CDR3 has 14 residues. CDR3 sequence reads: CAISERTRTDTQYF. CDR3 DNA: TGTGCCATCAGTGAACGGACTCGCACAGATACGCAGTATTTT.

This clonotype was seen more than once but under ten times. The chain recombines TRBV14 with TRBJ2-7; D uncertain. This CDR3 is 14 amino acids long. V lost 4 bases to trimming and J lost 0 bases, with 10 bases between them. Germline V gene lookup returns CDR1 SGHDN and CDR2 FVKESK. CDR3 bases: TGTGCCAGCAGCCTCCTGCCGAGCTCCTACGAGCAGTACTTC. Translated: CASSLLPSSYEQYF. Together with reference TRBV14 and TRBJ2-7, the CDR3 gives the full variable domain: EAGVTQFPSHSVIEKGQTVTLRCDPISGHDNLYWYRRVMGKEIKFLLHFVKESKQDESGMPNNRFLAERTGGTYSTLKVQPAELEDSGVYFCASSLLPSSYEQYFGPGTRLTVT.